What follows are 8 T cell receptor beta chains derived from one specimen sequenced in a study of technical replicates of blood from a handful of donors. This table comes from immunoSEQ multiplex PCR, and its TCRdb copy is limited to in-frame clones, with some not included. Seen here are 56,000 or so clones, over 85% observed once, and the top ten hold roughly 4.2%. The sequenced sample was PBMCs. These receptors all stem from a human donor in good health. Some clones in this sample may be carry-over from other donors' samples.

The chain employs TRBV14 and TRBJ1-6; no clear D gene. The CDR3 is 12 amino acids. Trimming shortened V by 3 bases and J by 5 bases, and 2 bases separated the two germline ends. Germline CDR1 is SGHDN and CDR2 is FVKESK. The CDR3 region has the DNA TGTGCCAGCAGCCATAATAATTCACCCCTCCACTTT. Amino acids: CASSHNNSPLHF. Full variable domain (rest looked up from reference TRBV14 and TRBJ1-6): EAGVTQFPSHSVIEKGQTVTLRCDPISGHDNLYWYRRVMGKEIKFLLHFVKESKQDESGMPNNRFLAERTGGTYSTLKVQPAELEDSGVYFCASSHNNSPLHFGNGTRLTVT.

The chain uses TRBV7-3 and TRBJ2-5; 8 bases agree with TRBD1. The V gene's germline CDR1 is SGHTA and CDR2 FQGTGA. The ends lost 4 bases at V and 5 bases at J; junction bases unmatched: 9. The length of the CDR3 is 15 residues. The CDR3, as DNA: TGTGCCAGCAGCTCACAGGGGGAGCTCGGCGAGACCCAGTACTTC. As protein: CASSSQGELGETQYF.

This chain joins TRBV7-9 and TRBJ2-2, with a weak D call TRBD1 (6 bases). The ends were cut back, 3 bases at V and 2 bases at J, with 10 bases in the middle. Germline assignment: CDR1 SEHNR and CDR2 FQNEAQ (reference sequence). The CDR3 sequence is 15 residues long. Written as DNA, the CDR3 is TGTGCCAGCAGCTTTCCAGGGGTAAACACCGGGGAGCTGTTTTTT. Amino acid sequence: CASSFPGVNTGELFF.

The chain couples TRBV7-2 to TRBJ1-1; D is perhaps TRBD1 (6 bases). The CDR3 has 14 residues. The V and J ends lost 5 bases and 5 bases respectively, with 15 bases between them. Germline CDR1 SGHTA, CDR2 FQGNSA. This CDR3 is CASSRLGRGTEAFF. For the CDR3, the DNA is TGTGCCAGCAGCCGACTTGGGAGGGGGACTGAAGCTTTCTTT.

The V gene is TRBV6-6, the J gene TRBJ1-1; 7 bases are shared with TRBD1. The trim removed 2 bases at V and 5 bases at J, leaving 5 bases unmatched. The CDR3 spans 14 residues. The germline gives CDR1 MNHNY, CDR2 SVGAGI (reference sequence). The chain's CDR3 is CASSYEGARTEAFF. The CDR3 DNA reads TGTGCCAGCAGTTACGAGGGGGCGCGTACTGAAGCTTTCTTT.

The J gene is TRBJ2-3, the V gene TRBV10-3; TRBD2 matches 12 bases. The V and J ends lost 2 bases and 0 bases, in that order; junction bases with no gene match: 6. The CDR3 runs 18 residues. Germline V gives CDR1 ENHRY, CDR2 SYGVKD. CDR3: CAISETLTSGGSTDTQYF. The CDR3, as DNA: TGTGCCATCAGTGAGACGTTGACTAGCGGGGGTAGCACAGATACGCAGTATTTT.

The rearrangement links TRBV7-2 to TRBJ2-4, with D tentatively TRBD2 (6 bases). The germline gives CDR1 SGHTA, CDR2 FQGNSA. V dropped 5 bases and J dropped 2 bases, with 16 bases sitting between them. The CDR3 runs to 16 residues. The CDR3 DNA is TGTGCCAGCAGCCCCGGGGGTGGGGCGTCCAAAAACATTCAGTACTTC. This codes for CASSPGGGASKNIQYF.

The CDR3 loop is CSVGAGYEQYF. The CDR3, as DNA: TGCAGTGTTGGCGCGGGGTACGAGCAGTACTTC. The chain links TRBV20-1 to TRBJ2-7; D may be TRBD2 (6 bases). Germline CDR1 reads DFQATT; CDR2 reads SNEGSKA (reference sequence). This CDR3 is built from 11 residues. Deletions cut 7 bases from V and 4 bases from J, with 11 bases between.